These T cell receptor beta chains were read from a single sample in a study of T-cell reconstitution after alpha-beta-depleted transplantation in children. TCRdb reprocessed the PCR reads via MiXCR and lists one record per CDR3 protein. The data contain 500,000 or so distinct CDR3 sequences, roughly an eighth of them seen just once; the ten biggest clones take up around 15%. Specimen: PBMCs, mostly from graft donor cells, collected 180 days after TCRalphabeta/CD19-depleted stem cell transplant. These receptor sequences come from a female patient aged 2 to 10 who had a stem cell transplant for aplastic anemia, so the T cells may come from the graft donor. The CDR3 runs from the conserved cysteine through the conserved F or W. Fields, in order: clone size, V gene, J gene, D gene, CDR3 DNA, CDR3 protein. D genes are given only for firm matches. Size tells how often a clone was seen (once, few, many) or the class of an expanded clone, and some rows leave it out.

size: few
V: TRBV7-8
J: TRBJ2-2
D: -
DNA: TGTGCCAGCAGCTTCCTTAGCAGGTGGACCGGGGAGCTGTTTTTT
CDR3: CASSFLSRWTGELFF

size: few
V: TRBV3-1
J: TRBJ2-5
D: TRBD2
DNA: TGTGCCAGCAGCCAAGGGAGCGGGGGCCAAGAGACCCAGTACTTC
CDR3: CASSQGSGGQETQYF

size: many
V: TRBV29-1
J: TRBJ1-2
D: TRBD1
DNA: TGCAGCGTTGAGGGACAGGGGGCTGACTACACCTTC
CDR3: CSVEGQGADYTF

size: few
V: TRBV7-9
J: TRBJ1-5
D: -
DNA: TGTGCCAGCAGCCCGGGCCAGGTTAATCAGCCCCAGCATTTT
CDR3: CASSPGQVNQPQHF

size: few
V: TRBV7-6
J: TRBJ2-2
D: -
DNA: TGTGCCAGCAGTTATAGGGAGCGACCGAACACCGGGGAGCTGTTTTTT
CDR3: CASSYRERPNTGELFF

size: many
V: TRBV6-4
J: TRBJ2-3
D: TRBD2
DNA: TGTGCCAGCAGTGTCCTAGCGGGAGGGAGTGCAGATACGCAGTATTTT
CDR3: CASSVLAGGSADTQYF

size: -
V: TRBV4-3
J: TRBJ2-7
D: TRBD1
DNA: TGCGCCAGCAGTATGACTGACAGGGGGGGATCCTACGAGCAGTACTTC
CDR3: CASSMTDRGGSYEQYF

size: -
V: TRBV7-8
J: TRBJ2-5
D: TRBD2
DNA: TGTGCCAGCAGCTTAGCGCGGACTAGGCCCCAAGAGACCCAGTACTTC
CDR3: CASSLARTRPQETQYF

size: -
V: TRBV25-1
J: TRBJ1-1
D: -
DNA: TGTGCCAGCACCACCACGGGGGCTGAAGCTTTCTTT
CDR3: CASTTTGAEAFF

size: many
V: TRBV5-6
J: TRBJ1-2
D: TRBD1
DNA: TGTGCCAGCAGCTTCGGGACAGTCTATGGCTACACCTTC
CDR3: CASSFGTVYGYTF

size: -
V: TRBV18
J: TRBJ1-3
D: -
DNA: TGTGCCAGCTCAGTCTCCCGGGACTTCTCTGGAAACACCATATATTTT
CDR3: CASSVSRDFSGNTIYF

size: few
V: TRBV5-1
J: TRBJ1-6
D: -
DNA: TGCGCCAGCAGCTTCGGTGAGGCCAATTATAATTCACCCCTCCACTTT
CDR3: CASSFGEANYNSPLHF

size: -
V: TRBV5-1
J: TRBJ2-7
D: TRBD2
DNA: TGCGCCAGCAGCTTGGTGACTAGCGGCAACACCTACGAGCAGTACTTC
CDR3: CASSLVTSGNTYEQYF

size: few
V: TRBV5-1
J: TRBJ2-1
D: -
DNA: TGCGCCAGCAGCTTTCGGGGGCCAGCGGGCTACAATGAGCAGTTCTTC
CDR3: CASSFRGPAGYNEQFF

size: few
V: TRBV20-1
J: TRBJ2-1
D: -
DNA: TGCAGTGCTAGAGATTCTAGTGTCAATGAGCAGTTCTTC
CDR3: CSARDSSVNEQFF

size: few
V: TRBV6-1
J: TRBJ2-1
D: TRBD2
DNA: TGTGCCAGCAGTAATCTAGCGGGAAGGAATGAGCAGTTCTTC
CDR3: CASSNLAGRNEQFF

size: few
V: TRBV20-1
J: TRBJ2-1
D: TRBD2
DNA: TGCAGTGCTGTCTCTAGCGGGGGTCGGAATGAGCAGTTCTTC
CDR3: CSAVSSGGRNEQFF

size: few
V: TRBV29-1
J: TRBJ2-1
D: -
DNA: TGCAGCGTTGTGTCACAGGCGTTTGGTGAGCAGTTCTTC
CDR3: CSVVSQAFGEQFF

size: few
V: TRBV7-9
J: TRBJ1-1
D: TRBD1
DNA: TGTGCCAGCAGGCAGACAGGGACTTACACTGAAGCTTTCTTT
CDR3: CASRQTGTYTEAFF

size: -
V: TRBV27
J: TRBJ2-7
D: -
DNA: TGTGCCAGCAGTCTCGACTCACATCCCCTGGGAGAGCAGTACTTC
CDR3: CASSLDSHPLGEQYF

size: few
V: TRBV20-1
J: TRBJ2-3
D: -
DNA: TGCAGTGCTAGCCGGACCGGGAGCATCACAGATACGCAGTATTTT
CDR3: CSASRTGSITDTQYF

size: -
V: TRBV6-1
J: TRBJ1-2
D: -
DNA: TGTGCCAGCATGCCAAACCTGAGGGCTAACTATGGCTACACCTTC
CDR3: CASMPNLRANYGYTF

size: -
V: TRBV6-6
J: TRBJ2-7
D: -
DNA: TGTGCCAGCAGTTGGACACGAGACTACGAGCAGTACTTC
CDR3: CASSWTRDYEQYF

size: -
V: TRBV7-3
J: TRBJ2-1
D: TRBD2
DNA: TGTGCCAGCAGCTCTGCTACTAGCGGGGGACGGGCTGAGCAGTTCTTC
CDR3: CASSSATSGGRAEQFF

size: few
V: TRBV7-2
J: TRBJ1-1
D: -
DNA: TGTGCCAGCAGCTTAGCCCTCGACATGGGCACTGAAGCTTTCTTT
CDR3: CASSLALDMGTEAFF

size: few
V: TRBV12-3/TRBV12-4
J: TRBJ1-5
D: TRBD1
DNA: TGTGCCAGCAGCATGGGACAGGGGCTGCCAGGAGTTAATCAGCCCCAGCATTTT
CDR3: CASSMGQGLPGVNQPQHF

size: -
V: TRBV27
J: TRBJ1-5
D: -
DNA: TGTGCCAGCAGCCCCACAGGGCTCCATCAGCCCCAGCATTTT
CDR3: CASSPTGLHQPQHF

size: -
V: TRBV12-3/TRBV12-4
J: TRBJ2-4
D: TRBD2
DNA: TGTGCCAGCAGTCATCCCAAGGGACTAGCGGGAGGTCAAAACATTCAGTACTTC
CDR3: CASSHPKGLAGGQNIQYF

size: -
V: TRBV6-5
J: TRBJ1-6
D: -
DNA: TGTGCCAGCAGTCGAGACGCGGGGAACGGCTCACCCCTCCACTTT
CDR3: CASSRDAGNGSPLHF

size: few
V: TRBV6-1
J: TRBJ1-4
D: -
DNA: TGTGCCAGCAGTCCCGGGGACATTTTTGAAAAACTGTTTTTT
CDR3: CASSPGDIFEKLFF

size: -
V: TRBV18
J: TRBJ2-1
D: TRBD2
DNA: TGTGCCAGCTCACCGACCCCCGGCGGGAGTTCCTACAATGAGCAGTTCTTC
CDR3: CASSPTPGGSSYNEQFF

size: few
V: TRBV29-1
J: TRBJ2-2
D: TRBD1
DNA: TGCAGCGTTGACGGTGACAGGGGTCGGAACACCGGGGAGCTGTTTTTT
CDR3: CSVDGDRGRNTGELFF

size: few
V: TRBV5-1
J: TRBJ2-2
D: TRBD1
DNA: TGCGCCAGCAGCTTGGACGACAGGGGGTCCGGGGAGCTGTTTTTT
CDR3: CASSLDDRGSGELFF

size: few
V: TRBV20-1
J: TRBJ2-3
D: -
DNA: TGCAGTGCTAGGGGTTTCCCGGAGAAGTATTTT
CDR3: CSARGFPEKYF

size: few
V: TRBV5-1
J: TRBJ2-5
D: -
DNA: TGCGCCAGCAGCGTAGGGGGAGAGAGAGGAGCAGAGACCCAGTACTTC
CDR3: CASSVGGERGAETQYF

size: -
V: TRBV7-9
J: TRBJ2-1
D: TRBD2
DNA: TGTGCCAGCAGCCCCCCTAGGGACTACTACAATGAGCAGTTCTTC
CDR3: CASSPPRDYYNEQFF

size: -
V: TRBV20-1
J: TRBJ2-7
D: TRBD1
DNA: TGCAGTGCTAGAGATGCTTGGGACAGGGGCTACGAGCAGTACTTC
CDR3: CSARDAWDRGYEQYF

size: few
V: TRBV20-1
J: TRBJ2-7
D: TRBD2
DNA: TGCAGTGCTGGAATCCTAGCGGCCGTCGAGCAGTACTTC
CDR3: CSAGILAAVEQYF

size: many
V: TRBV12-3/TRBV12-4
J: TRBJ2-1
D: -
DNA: TGTGCCAGCAGCCGGGACCCCCGGGCGGTGAGTGAGCAGTTCTTC
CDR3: CASSRDPRAVSEQFF

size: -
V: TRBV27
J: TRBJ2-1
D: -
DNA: TGTGCCAGCAGTTCCCCCCGGGTAAGGAGAAACAATGAGCAGTTCTTC
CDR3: CASSSPRVRRNNEQFF

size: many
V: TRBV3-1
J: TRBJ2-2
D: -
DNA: TGTGCCAGCAGCCAAGATTTCATGTACACCGGGGAGCTGTTTTTT
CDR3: CASSQDFMYTGELFF

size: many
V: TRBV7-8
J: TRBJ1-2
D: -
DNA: TGTGCCAGCAGCTTAGCCGGAGGGATTTCCTATGGCTACACCTTC
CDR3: CASSLAGGISYGYTF

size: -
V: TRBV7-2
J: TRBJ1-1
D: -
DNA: TGTGCCAGCAGCTTTTATGCTCCCTTATGGAACACTGAAGCTTTCTTT
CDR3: CASSFYAPLWNTEAFF

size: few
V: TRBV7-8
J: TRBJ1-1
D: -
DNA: TGTGCCAGCAGCTTAGCTGCGGGAGGGCCGAAGACTGAAGCTTTCTTT
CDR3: CASSLAAGGPKTEAFF

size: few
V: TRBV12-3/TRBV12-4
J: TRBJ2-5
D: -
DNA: TGTGCCAGCAGTTTCGGCCGGGCCACTTCCTCCTGGAAGGTTGAGACCCAGTACTTC
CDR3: CASSFGRATSSWKVETQYF

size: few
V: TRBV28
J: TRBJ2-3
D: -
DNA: TGTGCCACCAAGGTGACCCCTAGCACAGATACGCAGTATTTT
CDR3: CATKVTPSTDTQYF

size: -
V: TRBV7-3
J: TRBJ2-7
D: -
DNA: TGTGCCAGCAGCCCGGGACCGGGGGCGGGCTACGAGCAGTACTTC
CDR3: CASSPGPGAGYEQYF

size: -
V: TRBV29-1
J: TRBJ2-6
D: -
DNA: TGCAGCGTTGGGGTTTGGGATTCAGGGGCCAACGTCCTGACTTTC
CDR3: CSVGVWDSGANVLTF

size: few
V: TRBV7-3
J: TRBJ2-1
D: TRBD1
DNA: TGTGCCAGCAGCCTCCGGGACAGCTTCTTCAATGAGCAGTTCTTC
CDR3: CASSLRDSFFNEQFF

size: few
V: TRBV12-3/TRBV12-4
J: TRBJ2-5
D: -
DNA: TGTGCCAGCAGTTTACGCCTTTCGGATACGACCCAGTACTTC
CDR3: CASSLRLSDTTQYF

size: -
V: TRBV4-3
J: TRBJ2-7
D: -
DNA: TGCGCCAGCAGCCAAGGGGGCCTAAGCGAGCAGTACTTC
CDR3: CASSQGGLSEQYF

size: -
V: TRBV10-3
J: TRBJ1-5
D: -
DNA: TGTGCCATCAGTGAGTCGAAAGGGAGGGGTCGGCCCCAGCATTTT
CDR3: CAISESKGRGRPQHF

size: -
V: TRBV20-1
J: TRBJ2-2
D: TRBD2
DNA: TGCAGTGCCCCCCGAGCGGGGGACACCGGGGAGCTGTTTTTT
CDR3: CSAPRAGDTGELFF

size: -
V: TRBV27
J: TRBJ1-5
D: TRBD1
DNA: TGTGCCAGCAGTGGGACAGGGGGCCAGTCGAGCAATCAGCCCCAGCATTTT
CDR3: CASSGTGGQSSNQPQHF